The 5 T cell receptor beta chains listed next were all sequenced from one sample in a study of blood T cell repertoires in COVID-19. The repertoire was sequenced with immunoSEQ multiplex PCR; TCRdb's copy has only in-frame clones and lacks some. This table holds about 270,000 clones, approximately 84% found once. The sequenced material came from peripheral blood. The receptors were sampled from a human donor with COVID-19, enrolled during active disease. The donor label of this sample is uncertain.

The rearrangement links TRBV5-1 to TRBJ2-1; D is possibly TRBD2 (7 bases). V shed 4 bases and J shed 8 bases, with 22 bases lying between them. Per germline, CDR1 SGHRS and CDR2 YFSETQ. There are 16 residues in the CDR3. Here the CDR3 reads CASSLTGAGDGDEQFF. The CDR3 DNA is TGCGCCAGCAGCCTGACGGGGGCGGGAGACGGCGATGAGCAGTTCTTC.

V and J are TRBV28 and TRBJ2-1, with 12 nucleotides matching TRBD2. The germline V gene encodes CDR1 MDHEN and CDR2 SYDVKM. There are 16 residues in the CDR3. V dropped 2 bases and J dropped 8; count of bases not matched to a gene: 7. DNA of the CDR3: TGTGCCAGCAGTTTAGTCCCTAGCGGGAGGGCTTATGAGCAGTTCTTC. Translating it yields CASSLVPSGRAYEQFF.

The genes are TRBV6-2 or TRBV6-3 and TRBJ2-3; 11 bases fit TRBD1. CDR1 is MNHEY, CDR2 SVGEGT, per germline. CDR3 length equals 15 residues. The J segment lost 10 bases and the V segment lost 5 bases, leaving 11 bases of the junction unmatched. CDR3 residues: CASSPRDRGLVSQYF. In DNA form, the CDR3 reads TGTGCCAGCAGTCCCCGGGACAGGGGGTTGGTTTCGCAGTATTTT.

This chain joins TRBV19 and TRBJ2-2, with 8 bases that match TRBD1. Trimming took 8 bases from V and 6 from J; bases not matched to a gene: 8. CDR1 and CDR2 from the germline V gene are LNHDA and SQIVND (reference sequence). The length of the CDR3 is 14 residues. The CDR3 spells CASSALQGAGELFF. DNA of the CDR3: TGTGCCAGTTCTGCATTACAGGGGGCCGGGGAGCTGTTTTTT.

The sample holds one count of this clone. The V and J genes are TRBV29-1 and TRBJ1-2, with D perhaps matching TRBD1 (6 bases). The V gene lost 1 base and the J gene lost 4 bases, with 13 bases spanning the gap. The CDR3 runs 14 residues. CDR1 and CDR2 (germline): SQVTM, ANQGSEA. The CDR3 sequence is CSVEVRGRRYGYTF. The CDR3, as DNA: TGCAGCGTTGAAGTCAGGGGCAGACGCTATGGCTACACCTTC.